What follows are 2 T cell receptor beta chains derived from one specimen sequenced in a study of shared clonotypes between healthy human individuals. Here immunoSEQ multiplex PCR was the method, and the copy in TCRdb shows in-frame clones only, minus some. Among hundreds of thousands of clones listed, 92% were seen once. Terminally differentiated effector memory CD45RA+ cells were left out of the naive CD8 fraction, which was CD45RO-negative and positively selected for CCR7. The sequenced sample consisted of naive CD8+ T cells sorted from blood. The receptors shown here come from a man aged 25-45 years in good health.

The genes are TRBV6-5 and TRBJ2-5, with D perhaps matching TRBD1 (6 bases). The germline CDR1 and CDR2 sequences are MNHEY and SVGAGI. V lost 2 bases to trimming and J lost 2 bases, with 6 bases between them. The CDR3 totals 13 residues. Written as DNA, the CDR3 is TGTGCCAGCAGTTACACAGGGCAAGAGACCCAGTACTTC. This codes for CASSYTGQETQYF.

The genes are TRBV9 and TRBJ2-1; possible D gene TRBD1, 7 bases. There are 13 residues in the CDR3. V lost 4 bases, J lost 6 bases, and 11 bases lay in between. In germline, CDR1 is SGDLS, CDR2 YYNGEE. The CDR3 DNA is TGTGCCAGCAGCCCGCGGGACAGCAATGAGCAGTTCTTC. This encodes CASSPRDSNEQFF. Combining the CDR3 with reference TRBV9 and TRBJ2-1 gives the whole variable domain DSGVTQTPKHLITATGQRVTLRCSPRSGDLSVYWYQQSLDQGLQFLIQYYNGEERAKGNILERFSAQQFPDLHSELNLSSLELGDSALYFCASSPRDSNEQFFGPGTRLTVL.